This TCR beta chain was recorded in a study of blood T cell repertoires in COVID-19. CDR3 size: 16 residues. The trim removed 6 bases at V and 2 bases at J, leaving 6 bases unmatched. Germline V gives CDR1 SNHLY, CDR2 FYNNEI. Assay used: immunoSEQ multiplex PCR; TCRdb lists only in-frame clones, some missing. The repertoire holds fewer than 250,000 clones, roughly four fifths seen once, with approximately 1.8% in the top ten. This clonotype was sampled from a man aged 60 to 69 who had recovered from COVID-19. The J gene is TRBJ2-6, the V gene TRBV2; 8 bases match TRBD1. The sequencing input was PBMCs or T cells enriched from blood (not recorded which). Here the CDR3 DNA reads TGTGCCAGCAGCCAAGGACAGGGAGCTGGGGCCAACGTCCTGACTTTC. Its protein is CASSQGQGAGANVLTF.